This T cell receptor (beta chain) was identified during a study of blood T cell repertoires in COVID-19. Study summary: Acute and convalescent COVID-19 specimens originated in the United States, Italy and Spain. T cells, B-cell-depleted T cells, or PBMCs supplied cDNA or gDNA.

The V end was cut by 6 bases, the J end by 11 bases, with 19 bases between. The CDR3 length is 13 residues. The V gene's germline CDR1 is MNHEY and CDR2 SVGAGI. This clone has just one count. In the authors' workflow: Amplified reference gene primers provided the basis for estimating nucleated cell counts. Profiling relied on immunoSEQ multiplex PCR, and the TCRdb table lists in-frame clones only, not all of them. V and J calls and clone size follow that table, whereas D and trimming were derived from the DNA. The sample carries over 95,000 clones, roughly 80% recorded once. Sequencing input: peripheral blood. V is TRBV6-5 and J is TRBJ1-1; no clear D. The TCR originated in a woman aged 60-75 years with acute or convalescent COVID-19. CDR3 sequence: CASSPSGGAFAFF. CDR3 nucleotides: TGTGCCAGCAGCCCCTCTGGAGGCGCTTTCGCTTTCTTT.